This entry describes one T cell receptor (beta chain). The CDR3 spans 16 residues. CDR1 SGHNT and CDR2 YYREEE come from the germline V gene (reference sequence). This entry is derived from a study of PD-1 blockade in classical Hodgkin lymphoma. The time point is: cycle 4 day 1 (C4D1), after less than 7 weeks of nivolumab. In every patient, relapse followed autologous stem cell transplantation, while exposure to brentuximab vedotin differed. Repertoires were generated with immunoSEQ multiplex PCR, while TCRdb's copy carries only in-frame clones and drops some. The profile shows 50,000 to 65,000 clones, just over 90% of them singletons.

The sequence came from a human donor with classical Hodgkin lymphoma. Sequencing used peripheral blood mononuclear cells (PBMCs), obtained before the fourth cycle of nivolumab. This chain uses TRBV5-4 with TRBJ2-3, with TRBD2 identical over 11 bases. In DNA form, the CDR3 reads TGTGCAGCAGCACTACCGGGACTAGCGGCATCAGATACGCAGTATTTT. This sequence encodes CAAALPGLAASDTQYF.